These 25 T cell receptor beta chains share one sample of origin, sequenced in a study of CD8 T cells in Susac syndrome. 0.5 to 1 ug RNA was reverse transcribed with random hexamers. TCRdb called the immunoSEQ multiplex PCR reads again in MiXCR, with one record for every CDR3 protein. The data hold around 180,000 distinct CDR3 sequences, with 80% to 95% observed a single time. The material sequenced was CD4+ T cells from PBMCs. These receptors were taken from a human donor with multiple sclerosis.

This clonotype was found once. The V and J genes are TRBV30 and TRBJ1-2; no clear D. Germline V CDR1 and CDR2: GTSNPN, SVGIG (reference sequence). CDR3 length equals 15 residues. V was trimmed by 4 bases and J by 4 bases, leaving 19 bases between them. CDR3 region: CAWTPLGRFVYGYTF. In DNA form, the CDR3 reads TGTGCCTGGACCCCCCTGGGCAGGTTCGTCTATGGCTACACCTTC.

This chain's CDR3 is CASSWLGVTYEQYF. The DNA for the CDR3 is TGTGCCAGCAGCTGGCTAGGGGTAACCTACGAGCAGTACTTC. The chain recombines TRBV7-9 with TRBJ2-7; a weak D match, TRBD1 (5 bases). The CDR3 has 14 amino acids. Germline V gene lookup returns CDR1 SEHNR and CDR2 FQNEAQ (reference sequence). Between the trimmed V and J ends, which lost 4 bases and 2 bases, there was a span of 12 bases.

The chain recombines TRBV7-2 with TRBJ2-5; TRBD2 matches 9 bases. With 1 base clipped from V and 1 base from J, the junction kept 10 bases outside the gene matches. The length of the CDR3 is 18 residues. Germline assignment: CDR1 SGHTA and CDR2 FQGNSA. CDR3 nucleotides: TGTGCCAGCAGCTTAGTCTCTGGCGGGAGGGACCTCCAAGAGACCCAGTACTTC. This translates into CASSLVSGGRDLQETQYF.

V and J are TRBV9 and TRBJ2-1, with 8 positions matching TRBD1. The CDR3 totals 17 residues. Trimming cost V 3 bases and J 0 bases; bases outside gene matches: 8. Germline CDR1 SGDLS, CDR2 YYNGEE. The chain's CDR3 is CASSAPLRGPSYNEQFF. The CDR3 region has the DNA TGTGCCAGCAGCGCACCCCTCAGGGGGCCCTCCTACAATGAGCAGTTCTTC.

The rearrangement joins TRBV18 to TRBJ1-2; TRBD1 matches at 7 bases. Germline CDR1 is KGHSH and CDR2 is LQKENI. Losses at the gene ends were 2 bases for V and 4 bases for J; bases not matched to a gene: 4. The CDR3 runs 14 residues. CDR3 residues: CASSPLGDSYGYTF. The DNA of the CDR3 is TGTGCCAGCTCACCATTAGGGGACAGCTATGGCTACACCTTC.

V gene TRBV14 combines with J gene TRBJ2-1, with D hard to call. This CDR3 region has 15 residues. Trimming took off 1 base at V and 6 bases at J, with 13 bases between the two ends. The germline V gene encodes CDR1 SGHDN and CDR2 FVKESK. The CDR3 loop reads CASSQASSWFNEQFF. The CDR3 nucleotides are TGTGCCAGCAGCCAAGCGTCTAGTTGGTTCAATGAGCAGTTCTTC.

The chain has TRBV24-1 and TRBJ1-2, with D possibly being TRBD1 (6 bases). V dropped 2 bases and J dropped 1 base, with 7 bases sitting between them. The CDR3 contains 14 residues. Germline lookup yields CDR1 KGHDR and CDR2 SFDVKD. The CDR3 sequence: CATSDSGDNYGYTF. CDR3 DNA sequence: TGTGCCACCAGTGATTCAGGGGATAACTATGGCTACACCTTC.

The chain employs TRBV7-2 and TRBJ1-5; D is ambiguous. Germline CDR1 SGHTA, CDR2 FQGNSA. This CDR3 has 13 residues. V lost 5 bases to trimming and J lost 9 bases, with 14 bases between them. The CDR3 is CASSRTSLGPQHF. Written as DNA, the CDR3 is TGTGCCAGCAGCCGGACGTCCTTGGGGCCCCAGCATTTT.

CDR3 sequence reads: CASSQGEGYEQYF. CDR3 coding DNA: TGTGCCAGCAGCCAAGGAGAGGGCTACGAGCAGTACTTC. The rearrangement joins TRBV3-1 to TRBJ2-7; a weak D match, TRBD2 (5 bases). The V end lost 1 base, the J end lost 3 bases, and 7 bases lay between the germline ends. The germline CDR1 and CDR2 sequences are LGHDT and YNNKEL (reference sequence). This CDR3 comprises 13 residues.

The V call is TRBV5-4, the J call TRBJ2-7; a weak D match, TRBD2 (5 bases). There are 18 residues in the CDR3. From germline, CDR1 is SGHNT and CDR2 YYREEE (reference sequence). Trimming removed 0 bases at V and 2 bases at J, with 21 bases between. The CDR3 spells CASSLGVGIQTPTYEQYF. For the CDR3, the DNA is TGTGCCAGCAGCTTGGGGGTCGGGATACAGACCCCTACCTACGAGCAGTACTTC.

CDR3 sequence reads: CASSVAAGAREKLFF. For the CDR3, the DNA is TGTGCCAGCAGCGTAGCGGCAGGGGCCCGTGAAAAACTGTTTTTT. This chain uses TRBV9 with TRBJ1-4; D is possibly TRBD1 (6 bases). The CDR3 is 15 amino acids. Germline lookup yields CDR1 SGDLS and CDR2 YYNGEE. The V end was cut by 0 bases, the J end by 7 bases, with 13 bases between.

The rearrangement joins TRBV12-3 or TRBV12-4 to TRBJ1-1; D ambiguous. Trimming cost V 7 bases and J 0 bases, with 12 bases left between them. The CDR3 has 14 residues. CDR3 region: CASTRQIVNTEAFF. The CDR3 DNA follows: TGTGCCAGCACCCGGCAGATAGTGAACACTGAAGCTTTCTTT.

This rearrangement joins TRBV6-5 to TRBJ2-3, with a possible D match to TRBD2 (7 bases). Germline lookup yields CDR1 MNHEY and CDR2 SVGAGI. V lost 6 bases to trimming and J lost 4 bases, with 14 bases between them. The CDR3 has 14 amino acids. The CDR3: CASRDRSGADTQYF. CDR3 in DNA: TGTGCCAGCAGGGACAGAAGCGGGGCAGATACGCAGTATTTT.

V and J are TRBV20-1 and TRBJ2-5; TRBD1 is a possible D gene (6 bases). The CDR3 consists of 14 residues. V was shortened by 3 bases and J by 4 bases, with 15 bases between the two germline ends. Germline values: CDR1 DFQATT, CDR2 SNEGSKA (reference sequence). This CDR3 reads CSARGRGAVETQYF. Written as DNA, the CDR3 is TGCAGTGCTAGGGGCAGGGGCGCGGTAGAGACCCAGTACTTC.

The gene calls are TRBV28 and TRBJ2-6; TRBD1 agrees at 8 bases. Germline lookup yields CDR1 MDHEN and CDR2 SYDVKM. The CDR3 extends over 17 amino acids. J gave up 0 bases and V 6 bases, and 7 bases lay outside the gene matches. The CDR3 DNA reads as TGTGCCAGCAGCACGAGGACAGGGACCTCTGGGGCCAACGTCCTGACTTTC. Its protein product is CASSTRTGTSGANVLTF.

V is TRBV7-8 and J is TRBJ2-5; 8 bases are a match to TRBD1. V trimming: 3 bases; J trimming: 5 bases; junction bases outside the gene matches: 5. Germline loops: CDR1 SGHVS, CDR2 FQNEAQ. The CDR3 runs 14 residues. The CDR3 sequence: CASSFDRGGETQYF. CDR3 DNA: TGTGCCAGCAGCTTCGACAGGGGCGGGGAGACCCAGTACTTC.

The gene calls are TRBV6-6 and TRBJ2-1, with 7 bases matching TRBD2. Looked up from germline, CDR1 is MNHNY and CDR2 is SVGAGI (reference sequence). Trimming took 6 bases from V and 9 from J; bases not matched to a gene: 17. The CDR3 covers 16 residues. DNA of the CDR3: TGTGCCAGCAGCCTACTCAGAGGTAACGGGGGGAGTGAGCAGTTCTTC. Its translation: CASSLLRGNGGSEQFF.

In this sample, this clonotype turned up once. The chain carries TRBV2 and TRBJ2-7; D may be TRBD1 (6 bases). Trimming stripped 6 bases from V and 6 bases from J, with 12 bases between. This CDR3 is built from 12 residues. Germline V lookup: CDR1 SNHLY, CDR2 FYNNEI. CDR3 loop: CASSRQASEQYF. The CDR3 coding sequence is TGTGCCAGCAGCCGACAGGCCTCCGAGCAGTACTTC. Full variable domain (remainder filled in from reference TRBV2 and TRBJ2-7): EPEVTQTPSHQVTQMGQEVILRCVPISNHLYFYWYRQILGQKVEFLVSFYNNEISEKSEIFDDQFSVERPDGSNFTLKIRSTKLEDSAMYFCASSRQASEQYFGPGTRLTVT.

The chain links TRBV19 to TRBJ1-5, with D hard to call. The ends were cut back, 7 bases at V and 0 bases at J, with 10 bases in the middle. The CDR3 sequence is 14 residues long. Germline V gene lookup returns CDR1 LNHDA and CDR2 SQIVND (reference sequence). For the CDR3, the DNA is TGTGCCAGTAACCTGCGAAATAGCAATCAGCCCCAGCATTTT. Translating gives CASNLRNSNQPQHF.

This clonotype is a singleton in its sample. The J gene is TRBJ1-4, the V gene TRBV15; 10 nucleotides match TRBD1. CDR3 size: 15 residues. Germline-derived CDR1 and CDR2 are LNHNV and YYDKDF (reference sequence). Trimming took 2 bases from V and 5 from J; bases not matched to a gene: 2. The CDR3 is CATSRPGQGNEKLFF. CDR3 in DNA: TGTGCCACCAGCAGACCGGGACAGGGGAATGAAAAACTGTTTTTT.

This clonotype was seen once. The chain combines TRBV29-1 with TRBJ2-7; 10 nucleotides agree with TRBD1. The trim removed 6 bases at V and 0 bases at J, leaving 8 bases unmatched. CDR1 and CDR2 from the germline V gene are SQVTM and ANQGSEA. The CDR3 runs to 15 residues. CDR3 protein: CSVAGGTGASYEQYF. For the CDR3, the DNA is TGCAGCGTCGCTGGTGGGACAGGGGCCTCCTACGAGCAGTACTTC.

The rearrangement uses TRBV4-1 and TRBJ1-2; D may be TRBD1 (6 bases). This CDR3 is built from 15 residues. The germline V gene has CDR1 MGHRA and CDR2 YSYEKL. V was pared by 6 bases and J by 0 bases, with 14 bases between. The CDR3 here is CASSLRTVANYGYTF. CDR3 bases: TGCGCCAGCAGTCTTCGGACAGTAGCTAACTATGGCTACACCTTC.

This clonotype was counted between two and nine times. This chain joins TRBV20-1 and TRBJ2-5, with D perhaps given as TRBD1 or TRBD2 (5 bases each). Trimming pared 4 bases from V and 2 bases from J, leaving 14 bases between. Germline V gene data show CDR1 as DFQATT and CDR2 as SNEGSKA (reference sequence). This CDR3 contains 14 residues. This chain's CDR3 is CSANQRDGQETQYF. For the CDR3, the DNA is TGCAGTGCTAACCAAAGGGACGGACAAGAGACCCAGTACTTC.

For the CDR3, the DNA is TGTGCCAGCAGCTTGGGGGGGCTCGTAGGCCAGCCCCAGCATTTT. Amino acid sequence: CASSLGGLVGQPQHF. The V call is TRBV7-2, the J call TRBJ1-5; D perhaps matches TRBD1 (6 bases). The germline CDR1 and CDR2 sequences are SGHTA and FQGNSA. The V end lost 3 bases, the J end lost 7 bases, and 16 bases lay between the germline ends. This CDR3 spans 15 amino acids.

The J gene is TRBJ2-5, the V gene TRBV28, with 10 bases aligning to TRBD2. Germline V gives CDR1 MDHEN, CDR2 SYDVKM. The CDR3 is 16 residues long. V shed 7 bases and J 4 bases; nucleotides not matched to a gene: 12. The CDR3 reads CASIHLRAGGLETQYF. CDR3 coding DNA: TGTGCCAGCATCCACCTCCGAGCGGGGGGGCTAGAGACCCAGTACTTC.